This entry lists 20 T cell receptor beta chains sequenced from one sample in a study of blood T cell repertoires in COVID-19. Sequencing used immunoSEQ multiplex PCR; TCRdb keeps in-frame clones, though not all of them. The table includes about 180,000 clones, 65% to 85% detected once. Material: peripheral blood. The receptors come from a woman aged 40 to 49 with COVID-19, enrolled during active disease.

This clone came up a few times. The CDR3 loop is CAVGDSNTGELFF. CDR3 DNA sequence: TGTGCCGTCGGGGATTCGAACACCGGGGAGCTGTTTTTT. The chain couples TRBV24-1 to TRBJ2-2; TRBD2 is a possible D gene (5 bases). The CDR3 is 13 amino acids. V was trimmed by 12 bases and J by 0 bases, leaving 10 bases between them. Germline lookup yields CDR1 KGHDR and CDR2 SFDVKD.

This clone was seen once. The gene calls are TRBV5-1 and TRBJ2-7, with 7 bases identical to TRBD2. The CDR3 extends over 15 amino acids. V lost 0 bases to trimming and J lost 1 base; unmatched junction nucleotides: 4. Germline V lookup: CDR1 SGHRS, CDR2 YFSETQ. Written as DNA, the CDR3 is TGCGCCAGCAGCTTGGAGCGGGGCCTATCCTACGAGCAGTACTTC. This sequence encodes CASSLERGLSYEQYF.

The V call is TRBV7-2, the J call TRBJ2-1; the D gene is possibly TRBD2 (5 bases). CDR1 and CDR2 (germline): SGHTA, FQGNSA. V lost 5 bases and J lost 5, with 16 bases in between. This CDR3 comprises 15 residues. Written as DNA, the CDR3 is TGTGCCAGCAGCCTTCTCGCGGGCTCTCACAATGAGCAGTTCTTC. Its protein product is CASSLLAGSHNEQFF. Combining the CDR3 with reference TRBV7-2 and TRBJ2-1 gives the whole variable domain GAGVSQSPSNKVTEKGKDVELRCDPISGHTALYWYRQSLGQGLEFLIYFQGNSAPDKSGLPSDRFSAERTGGSVSTLTIQRTQQEDSAVYLCASSLLAGSHNEQFFGPGTRLTVL.

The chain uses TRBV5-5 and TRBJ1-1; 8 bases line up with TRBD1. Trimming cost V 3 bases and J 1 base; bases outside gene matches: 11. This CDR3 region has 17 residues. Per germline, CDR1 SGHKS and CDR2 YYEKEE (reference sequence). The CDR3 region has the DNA TGTGCCAGCAGCTCGATAGGTGCAGGGGGCCGGAACACTGAAGCTTTCTTT. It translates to CASSSIGAGGRNTEAFF.

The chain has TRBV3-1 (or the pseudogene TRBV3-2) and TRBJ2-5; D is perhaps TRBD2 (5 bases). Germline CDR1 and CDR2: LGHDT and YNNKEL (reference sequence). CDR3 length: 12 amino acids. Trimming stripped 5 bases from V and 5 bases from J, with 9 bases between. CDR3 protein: CASSGWRETQYF. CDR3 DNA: TGTGCCAGCAGCGGCTGGAGGGAGACCCAGTACTTC.

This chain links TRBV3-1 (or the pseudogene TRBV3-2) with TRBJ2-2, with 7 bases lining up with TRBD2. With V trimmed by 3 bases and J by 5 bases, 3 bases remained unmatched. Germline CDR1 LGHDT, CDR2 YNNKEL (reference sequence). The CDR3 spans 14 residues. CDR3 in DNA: TGTGCCAGCAGCCATCGGGGGGAAACCGGGGAGCTGTTTTTT. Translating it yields CASSHRGETGELFF.

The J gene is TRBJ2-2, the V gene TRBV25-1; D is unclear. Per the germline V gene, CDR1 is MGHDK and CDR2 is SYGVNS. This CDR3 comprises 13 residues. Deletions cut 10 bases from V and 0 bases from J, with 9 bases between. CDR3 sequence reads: CATTPANTGELFF. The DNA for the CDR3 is TGTGCCACGACACCTGCGAACACCGGGGAGCTGTTTTTT.

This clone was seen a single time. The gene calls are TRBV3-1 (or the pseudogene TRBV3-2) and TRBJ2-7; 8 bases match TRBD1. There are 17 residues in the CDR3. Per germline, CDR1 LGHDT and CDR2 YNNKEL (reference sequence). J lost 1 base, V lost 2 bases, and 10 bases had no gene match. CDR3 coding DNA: TGTGCCAGCAGCCAACTCGGACAGGGCCCTACTTCCTACGAGCAGTACTTC. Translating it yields CASSQLGQGPTSYEQYF.

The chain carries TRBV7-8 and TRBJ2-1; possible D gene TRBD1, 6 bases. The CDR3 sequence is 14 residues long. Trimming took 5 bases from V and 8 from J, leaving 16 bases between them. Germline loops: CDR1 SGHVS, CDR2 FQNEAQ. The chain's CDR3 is CASSPIGRGDEQFF. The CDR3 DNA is TGTGCCAGCAGCCCCATCGGCAGGGGCGATGAGCAGTTCTTC.

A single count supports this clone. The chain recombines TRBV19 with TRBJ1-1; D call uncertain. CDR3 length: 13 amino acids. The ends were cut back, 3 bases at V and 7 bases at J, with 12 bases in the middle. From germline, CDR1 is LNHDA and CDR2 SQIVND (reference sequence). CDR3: CASSINRRSEAFF. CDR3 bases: TGTGCCAGTAGTATTAATCGTCGCAGTGAAGCTTTCTTT.

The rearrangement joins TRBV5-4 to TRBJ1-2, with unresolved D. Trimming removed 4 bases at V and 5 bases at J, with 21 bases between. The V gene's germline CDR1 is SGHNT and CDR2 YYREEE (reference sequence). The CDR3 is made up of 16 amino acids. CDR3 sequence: CASSRTSGLFGYGYTF. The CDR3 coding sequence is TGTGCCAGCAGCCGCACGTCGGGGTTGTTTGGGTATGGCTACACCTTC.

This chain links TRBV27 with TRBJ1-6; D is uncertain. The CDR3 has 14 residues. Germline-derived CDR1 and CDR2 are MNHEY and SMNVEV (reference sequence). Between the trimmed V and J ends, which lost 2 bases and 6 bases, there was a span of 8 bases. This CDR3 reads CASSLRTANSPLHF. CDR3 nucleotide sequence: TGTGCCAGCAGTTTACGAACAGCTAATTCACCCCTCCACTTT.

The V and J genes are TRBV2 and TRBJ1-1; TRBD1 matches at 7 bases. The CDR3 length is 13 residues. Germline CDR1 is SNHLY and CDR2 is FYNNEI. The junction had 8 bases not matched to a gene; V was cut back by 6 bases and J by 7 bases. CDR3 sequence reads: CASSHLTGVEAFF. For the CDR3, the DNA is TGTGCCAGCAGCCACCTTACAGGGGTTGAAGCTTTCTTT.

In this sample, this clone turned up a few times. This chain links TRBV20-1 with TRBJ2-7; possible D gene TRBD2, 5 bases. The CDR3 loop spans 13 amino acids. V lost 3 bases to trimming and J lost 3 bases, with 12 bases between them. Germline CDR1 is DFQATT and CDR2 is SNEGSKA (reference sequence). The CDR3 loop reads CSASKSGLYEQYF. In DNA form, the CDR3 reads TGCAGTGCTAGTAAGAGCGGACTCTACGAGCAGTACTTC.

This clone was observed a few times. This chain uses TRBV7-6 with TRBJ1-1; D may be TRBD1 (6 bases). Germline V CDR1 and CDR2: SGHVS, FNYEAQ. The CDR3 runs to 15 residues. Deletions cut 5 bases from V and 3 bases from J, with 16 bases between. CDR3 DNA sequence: TGTGCCAGCAGCCAGAATACAGGGTTTCACACTGAAGCTTTCTTT. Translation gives CASSQNTGFHTEAFF.

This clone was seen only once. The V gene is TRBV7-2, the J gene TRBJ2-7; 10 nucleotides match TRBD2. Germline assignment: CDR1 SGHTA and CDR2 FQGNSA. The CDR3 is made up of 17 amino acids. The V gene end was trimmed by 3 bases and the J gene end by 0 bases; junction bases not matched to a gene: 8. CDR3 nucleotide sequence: TGTGCCAGCAGCTTTAAAACTAGCGGGACCTTCTCCTACGAGCAGTACTTC. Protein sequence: CASSFKTSGTFSYEQYF.

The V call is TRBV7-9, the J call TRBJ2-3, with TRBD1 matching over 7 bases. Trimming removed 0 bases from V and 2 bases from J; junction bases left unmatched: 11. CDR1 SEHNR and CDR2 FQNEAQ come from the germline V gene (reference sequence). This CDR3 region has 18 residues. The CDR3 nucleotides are TGTGCCAGCAGCTTAGCTACGAACCGGGACAGAAACACAGATACGCAGTATTTT. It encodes CASSLATNRDRNTDTQYF.

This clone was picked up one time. The CDR3 is CASNHFGVDYSNQPQHF. CDR3 DNA sequence: TGTGCCAGTAACCACTTCGGGGTGGATTATAGCAATCAGCCCCAGCATTTT. The chain is built from TRBV19 and TRBJ1-5; D gene unclear. Per the germline V gene, CDR1 is LNHDA and CDR2 is SQIVND (reference sequence). V lost 7 bases to trimming and J lost 0 bases, with 19 bases between them. The CDR3 is 17 amino acids.

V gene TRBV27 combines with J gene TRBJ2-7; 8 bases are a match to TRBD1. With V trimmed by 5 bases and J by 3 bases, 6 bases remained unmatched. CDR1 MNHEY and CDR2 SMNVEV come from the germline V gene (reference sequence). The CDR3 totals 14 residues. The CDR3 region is CASSPGDRSYEQYF. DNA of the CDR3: TGTGCCAGCAGTCCCGGGGACAGGAGCTACGAGCAGTACTTC.

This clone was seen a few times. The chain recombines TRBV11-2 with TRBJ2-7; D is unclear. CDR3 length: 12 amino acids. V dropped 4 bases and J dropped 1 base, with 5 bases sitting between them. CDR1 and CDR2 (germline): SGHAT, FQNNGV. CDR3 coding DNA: TGTGCCAGCAGCTACCGGTCCTACGAGCAGTACTTC. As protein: CASSYRSYEQYF.